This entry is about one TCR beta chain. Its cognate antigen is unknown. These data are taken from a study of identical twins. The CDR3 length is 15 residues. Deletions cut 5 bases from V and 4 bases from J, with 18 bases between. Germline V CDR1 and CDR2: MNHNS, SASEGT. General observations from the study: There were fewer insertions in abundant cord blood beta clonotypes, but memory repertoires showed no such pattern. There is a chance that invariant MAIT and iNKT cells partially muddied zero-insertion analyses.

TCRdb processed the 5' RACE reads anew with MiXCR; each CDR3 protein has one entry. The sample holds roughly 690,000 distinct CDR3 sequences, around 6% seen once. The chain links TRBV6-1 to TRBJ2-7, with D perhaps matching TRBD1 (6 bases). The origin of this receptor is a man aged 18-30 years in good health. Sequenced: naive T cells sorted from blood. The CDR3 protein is CASSLGASSTYEQYF. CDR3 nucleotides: TGTGCCAGCAGTCTGGGGGCCTCCTCTACTTACGAGCAGTACTTC.